Sequencing of this TCR beta chain was carried out in a study of breast tumors, draining lymph nodes, adjacent tissues. Whole-study results and caveats: Findings are consistent with lymph node origin and intratumoral expansion of most tumor T cells. Tumors had less TCR diversity than lymph nodes, more than nontumor tissue.

This clonotype is labeled as medium-sized. Antigen unknown. The CDR3 runs 13 residues. Trimming at V came to 6 bases and at J to 2 bases, leaving 4 bases not matched to a gene. Germline V gives CDR1 SEHNR, CDR2 FQNEAQ (reference sequence). Using its own MiXCR run on the multiplex PCR reads, TCRdb lists one record per CDR3 protein. The sample records about 220,000 distinct CDR3 sequences, less than 40% being singletons. Axillary draining lymph nodes of breast cancer patients supplied the node samples. The receptor's source is a female donor with breast cancer. Some clones in this sample may be carry-over from other donors' samples. Sequenced material: axillary lymph node tissue. The rearrangement joins TRBV7-9 to TRBJ2-7; 7 bases align to TRBD1. The chain's CDR3 is CASSWDSTYEQYF. In nucleotides, the CDR3 is TGTGCCAGCAGTTGGGACAGTACCTACGAGCAGTACTTC. The variable domain in full, completed from reference TRBV7-9 and TRBJ2-7, reads DTGVSQNPRHKITKRGQNVTFRCDPISEHNRLYWYRQTLGQGPEFLTYFQNEAQLEKSRLLSDRFSAERPKGSFSTLEIQRTEQGDSAMYLCASSWDSTYEQYFGPGTRLTVT.